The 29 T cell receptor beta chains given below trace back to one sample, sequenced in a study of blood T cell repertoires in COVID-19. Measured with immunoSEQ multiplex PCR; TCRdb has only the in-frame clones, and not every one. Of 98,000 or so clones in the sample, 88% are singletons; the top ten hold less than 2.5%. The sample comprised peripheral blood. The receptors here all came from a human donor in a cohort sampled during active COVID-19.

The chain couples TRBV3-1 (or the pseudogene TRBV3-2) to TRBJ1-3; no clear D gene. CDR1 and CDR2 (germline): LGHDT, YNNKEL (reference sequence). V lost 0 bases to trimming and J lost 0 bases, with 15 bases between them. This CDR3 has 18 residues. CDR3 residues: CASSQEVGFGSSGNTIYF. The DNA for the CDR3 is TGTGCCAGCAGCCAAGAAGTAGGTTTCGGGAGCTCTGGAAACACCATATATTTT.

The CDR3 DNA sequence: TGTGCCAGTAGTTACGACATATCCTACGAGCAGTACTTC. Its translation is CASSYDISYEQYF. The chain links TRBV19 to TRBJ2-7, with D hard to call. The CDR3 loop spans 13 amino acids. Trimming pared 5 bases from V and 1 base from J, leaving 9 bases between. CDR1 and CDR2 from the germline V gene are LNHDA and SQIVND (reference sequence).

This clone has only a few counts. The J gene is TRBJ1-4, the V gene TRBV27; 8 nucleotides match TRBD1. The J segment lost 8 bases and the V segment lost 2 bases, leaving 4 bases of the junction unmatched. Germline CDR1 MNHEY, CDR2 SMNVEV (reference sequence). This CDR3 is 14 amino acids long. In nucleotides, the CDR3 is TGTGCCAGCAGTTTACAGGGGGCAGGGGAAAAACTGTTTTTT. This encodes CASSLQGAGEKLFF.

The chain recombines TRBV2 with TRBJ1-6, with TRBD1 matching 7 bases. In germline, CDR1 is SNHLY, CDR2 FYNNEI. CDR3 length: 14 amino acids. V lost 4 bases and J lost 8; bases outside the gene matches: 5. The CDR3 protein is CASSARGGDSPLHF. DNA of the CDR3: TGTGCCAGCAGTGCGAGAGGGGGCGATTCACCCCTCCACTTT.

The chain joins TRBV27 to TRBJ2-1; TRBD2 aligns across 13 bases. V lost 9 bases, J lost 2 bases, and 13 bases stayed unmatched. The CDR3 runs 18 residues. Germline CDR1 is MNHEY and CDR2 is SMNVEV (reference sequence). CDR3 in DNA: TGTGCCAGTGAGGGACTAGCGGGACCAGAGGGTGCCTACAATGAGCAGTTCTTC. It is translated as CASEGLAGPEGAYNEQFF.

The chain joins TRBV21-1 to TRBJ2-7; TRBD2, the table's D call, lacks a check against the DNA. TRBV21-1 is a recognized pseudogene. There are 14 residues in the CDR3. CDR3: CASSNPLAAYEQYF. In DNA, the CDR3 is TGTGCCAGCAGCAACCCACTAGCGGCATACGAGCAGTACTTC.

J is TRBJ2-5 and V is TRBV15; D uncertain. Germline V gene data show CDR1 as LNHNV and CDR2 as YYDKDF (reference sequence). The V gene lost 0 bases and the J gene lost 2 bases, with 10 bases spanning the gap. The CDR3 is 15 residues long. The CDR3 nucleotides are TGTGCCACCAGCAGAGATAGCACGATTCAAGAGACCCAGTACTTC. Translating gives CATSRDSTIQETQYF.

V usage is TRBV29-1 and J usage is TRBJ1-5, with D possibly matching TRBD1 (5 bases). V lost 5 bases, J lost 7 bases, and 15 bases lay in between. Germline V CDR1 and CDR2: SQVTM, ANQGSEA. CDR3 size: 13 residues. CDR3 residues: CSVWGGLGQPQHF. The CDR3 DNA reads TGCAGCGTTTGGGGGGGTCTCGGGCAGCCCCAGCATTTT. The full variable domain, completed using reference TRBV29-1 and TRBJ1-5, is SAVISQKPSRDICQRGTSLTIQCQVDSQVTMMFWYRQQPGQSLTLIATANQGSEATYESGFVIDKFPISRPNLTFSTLTVSNMSPEDSSIYLCSVWGGLGQPQHFGDGTRLSIL.

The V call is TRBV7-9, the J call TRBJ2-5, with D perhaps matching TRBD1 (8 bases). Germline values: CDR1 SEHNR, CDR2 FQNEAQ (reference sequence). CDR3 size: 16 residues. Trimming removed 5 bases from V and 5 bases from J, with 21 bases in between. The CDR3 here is CASSPQKTGEGETQYF. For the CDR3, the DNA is TGTGCCAGCAGCCCCCAAAAGACAGGGGAGGGGGAGACCCAGTACTTC.

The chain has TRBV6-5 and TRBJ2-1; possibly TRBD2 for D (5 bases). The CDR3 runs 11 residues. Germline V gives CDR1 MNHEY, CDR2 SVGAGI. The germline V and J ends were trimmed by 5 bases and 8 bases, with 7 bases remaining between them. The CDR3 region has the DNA TGTGCCAGCAGTCGGGAACATGAGCAGTTCTTC. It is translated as CASSREHEQFF.

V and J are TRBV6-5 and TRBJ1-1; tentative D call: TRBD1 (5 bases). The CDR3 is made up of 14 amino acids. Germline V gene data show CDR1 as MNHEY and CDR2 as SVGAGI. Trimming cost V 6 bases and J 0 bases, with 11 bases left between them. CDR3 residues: CASRKGDLNTEAFF. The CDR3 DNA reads TGTGCCAGCAGAAAAGGGGATCTGAACACTGAAGCTTTCTTT.

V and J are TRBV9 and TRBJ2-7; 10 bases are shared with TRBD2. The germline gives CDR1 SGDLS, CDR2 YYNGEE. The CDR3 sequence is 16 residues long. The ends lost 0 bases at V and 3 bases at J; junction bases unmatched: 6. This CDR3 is CASSVDPSGSDYEQYF. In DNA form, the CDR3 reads TGTGCCAGCAGCGTAGATCCTAGCGGGAGCGACTACGAGCAGTACTTC.

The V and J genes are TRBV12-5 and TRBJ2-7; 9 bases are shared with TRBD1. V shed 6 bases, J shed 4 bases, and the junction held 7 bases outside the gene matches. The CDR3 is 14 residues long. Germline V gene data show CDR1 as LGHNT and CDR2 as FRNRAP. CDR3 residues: CASGAGTGSYEQYF. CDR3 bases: TGTGCTAGTGGGGCCGGGACAGGGAGTTACGAGCAGTACTTC.

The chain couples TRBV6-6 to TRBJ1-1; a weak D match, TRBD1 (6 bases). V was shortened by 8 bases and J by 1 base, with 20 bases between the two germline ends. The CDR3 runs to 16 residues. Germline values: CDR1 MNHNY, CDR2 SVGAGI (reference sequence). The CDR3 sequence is CASRMFQQGSNTEAFF. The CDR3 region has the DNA TGTGCCAGCCGCATGTTTCAACAGGGTTCGAACACTGAAGCTTTCTTT.

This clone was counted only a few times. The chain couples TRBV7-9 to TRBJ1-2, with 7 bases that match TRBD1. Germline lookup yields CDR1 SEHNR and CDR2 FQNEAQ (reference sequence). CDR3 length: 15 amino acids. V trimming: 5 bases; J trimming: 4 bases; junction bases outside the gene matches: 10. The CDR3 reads CASSLREGAVYGYTF. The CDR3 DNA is TGTGCCAGCAGCCTCCGGGAGGGGGCGGTCTATGGCTACACCTTC.

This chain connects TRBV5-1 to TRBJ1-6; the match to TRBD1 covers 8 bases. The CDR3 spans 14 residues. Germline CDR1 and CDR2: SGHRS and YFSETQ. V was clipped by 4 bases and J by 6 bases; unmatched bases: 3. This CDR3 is CASSLGQVNSPLHF. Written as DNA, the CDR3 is TGCGCCAGCAGCCTGGGACAGGTTAATTCACCCCTCCACTTT. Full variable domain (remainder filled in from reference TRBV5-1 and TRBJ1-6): KAGVTQTPRYLIKTRGQQVTLSCSPISGHRSVSWYQQTPGQGLQFLFEYFSETQRNKGNFPGRFSGRQFSNSRSEMNVSTLELGDSALYLCASSLGQVNSPLHFGNGTRLTVT.

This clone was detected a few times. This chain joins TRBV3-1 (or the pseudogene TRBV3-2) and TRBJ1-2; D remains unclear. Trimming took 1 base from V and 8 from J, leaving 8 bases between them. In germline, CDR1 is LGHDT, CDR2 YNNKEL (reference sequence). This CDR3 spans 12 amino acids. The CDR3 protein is CASSQGEVGYTF. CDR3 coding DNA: TGTGCCAGCAGCCAAGGAGAGGTGGGCTACACCTTC.

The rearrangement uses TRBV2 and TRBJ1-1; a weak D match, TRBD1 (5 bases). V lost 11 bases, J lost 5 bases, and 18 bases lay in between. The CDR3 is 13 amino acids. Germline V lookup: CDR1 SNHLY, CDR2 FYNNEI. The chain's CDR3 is CAGKTAPWTEAFF. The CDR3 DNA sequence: TGTGCCGGCAAGACAGCGCCTTGGACTGAAGCTTTCTTT.

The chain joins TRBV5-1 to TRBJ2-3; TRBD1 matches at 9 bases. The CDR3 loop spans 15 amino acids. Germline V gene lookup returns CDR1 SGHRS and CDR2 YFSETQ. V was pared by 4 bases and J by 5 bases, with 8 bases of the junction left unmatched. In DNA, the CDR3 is TGCGCCAGCAGCCCCGGGACAGGGTTGGAAGATACGCAGTATTTT. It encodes CASSPGTGLEDTQYF. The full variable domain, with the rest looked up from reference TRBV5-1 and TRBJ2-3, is KAGVTQTPRYLIKTRGQQVTLSCSPISGHRSVSWYQQTPGQGLQFLFEYFSETQRNKGNFPGRFSGRQFSNSRSEMNVSTLELGDSALYLCASSPGTGLEDTQYFGPGTRLTVL.

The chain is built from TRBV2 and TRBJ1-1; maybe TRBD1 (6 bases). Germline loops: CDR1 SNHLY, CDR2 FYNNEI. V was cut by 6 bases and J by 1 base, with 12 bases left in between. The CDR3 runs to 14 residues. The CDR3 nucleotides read TGTGCCAGCAGACGGGACAATCAGAACACTGAAGCTTTCTTT. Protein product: CASRRDNQNTEAFF.

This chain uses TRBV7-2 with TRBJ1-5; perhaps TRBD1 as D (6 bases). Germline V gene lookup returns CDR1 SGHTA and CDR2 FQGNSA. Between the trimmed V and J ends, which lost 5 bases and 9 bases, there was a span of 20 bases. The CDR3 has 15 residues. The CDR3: CASSLHRDIGLPQHF. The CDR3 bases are TGTGCCAGCAGCCTACACCGGGACATTGGTCTGCCCCAGCATTTT.

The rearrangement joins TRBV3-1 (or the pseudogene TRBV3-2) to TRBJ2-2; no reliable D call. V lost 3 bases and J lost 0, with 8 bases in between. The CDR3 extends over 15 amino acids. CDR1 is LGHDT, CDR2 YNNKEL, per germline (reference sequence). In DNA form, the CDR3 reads TGTGCCAGCAGCCAGGGCATTACGAACACCGGGGAGCTGTTTTTT. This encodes CASSQGITNTGELFF.

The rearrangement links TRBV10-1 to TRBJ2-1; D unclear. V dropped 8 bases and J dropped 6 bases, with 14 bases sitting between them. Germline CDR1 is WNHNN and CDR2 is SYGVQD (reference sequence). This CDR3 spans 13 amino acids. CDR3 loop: CASASAGTNEQFF. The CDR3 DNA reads TGCGCCAGCGCCTCCGCAGGAACCAATGAGCAGTTCTTC.

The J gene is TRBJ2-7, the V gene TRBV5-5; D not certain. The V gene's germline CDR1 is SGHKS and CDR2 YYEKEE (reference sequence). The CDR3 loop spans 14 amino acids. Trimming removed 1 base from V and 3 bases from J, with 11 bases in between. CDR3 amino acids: CASSLLPRDYEQYF. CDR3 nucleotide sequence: TGTGCCAGCAGCTTGTTACCCCGAGACTACGAGCAGTACTTC.

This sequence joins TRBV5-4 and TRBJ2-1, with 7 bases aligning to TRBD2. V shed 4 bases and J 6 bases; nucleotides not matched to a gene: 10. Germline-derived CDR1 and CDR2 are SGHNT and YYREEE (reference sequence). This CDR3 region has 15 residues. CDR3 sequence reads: CASSPLAGVRNEQFF. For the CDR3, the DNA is TGTGCCAGCAGCCCGCTGGCGGGAGTACGCAATGAGCAGTTCTTC.

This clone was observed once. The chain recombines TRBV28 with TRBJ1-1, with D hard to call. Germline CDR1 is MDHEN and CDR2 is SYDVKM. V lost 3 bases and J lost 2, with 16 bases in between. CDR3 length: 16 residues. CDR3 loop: CASSFPRRRKNTEAFF. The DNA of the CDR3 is TGTGCCAGCAGTTTCCCCAGGCGCCGAAAAAACACTGAAGCTTTCTTT.

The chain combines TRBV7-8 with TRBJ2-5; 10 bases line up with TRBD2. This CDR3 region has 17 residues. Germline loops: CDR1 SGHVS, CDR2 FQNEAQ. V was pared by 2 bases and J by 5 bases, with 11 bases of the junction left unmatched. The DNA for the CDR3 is TGTGCCAGCAGCTTAACCAGGGCTAGCGGGAGCCGGGAGACCCAGTACTTC. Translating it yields CASSLTRASGSRETQYF.

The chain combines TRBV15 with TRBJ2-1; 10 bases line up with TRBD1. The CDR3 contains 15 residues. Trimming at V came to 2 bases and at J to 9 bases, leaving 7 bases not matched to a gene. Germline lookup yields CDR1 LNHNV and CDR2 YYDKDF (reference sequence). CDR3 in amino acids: CATSRPGDRGFEQFF. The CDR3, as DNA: TGTGCCACCAGCAGACCTGGGGACAGGGGATTTGAGCAGTTCTTC.

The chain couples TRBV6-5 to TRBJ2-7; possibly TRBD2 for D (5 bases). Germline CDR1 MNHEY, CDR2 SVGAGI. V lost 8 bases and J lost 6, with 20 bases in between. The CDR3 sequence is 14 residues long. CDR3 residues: CASLGDHALSEQYF. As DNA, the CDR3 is TGTGCCAGCTTGGGAGACCACGCACTGTCCGAGCAGTACTTC.